These 28 T cell receptor beta chains originate from one sample sequenced in a study of T cells in Graves' hyperthyroidism and ophthalmopathy (dated by TCRdb to between 2018 and 2020). Libraries were made using multiplex PCR. Sequencing used an Illumina HiSeq 2000. Amplification of TCR beta CDR3 regions was carried out from RNA transcripts. The first round of RT-PCR for the TCR CDR3 was performed with the HTBI primer set and the Qiagen OneStep RT-PCR kit. TCRdb reanalyzed the raw reads on its own, using fastp at Q25 for trimming and MiXCR for clone calling, and kept in-frame beta chains. Rows merge per CDR3 protein into single entries with the most common DNA and genes. The sample table contains about 400,000 distinct CDR3 sequences; only one count was recorded for around 14% of them. The top ten clonotypes cover 13% to 15% of the sample. The material sequenced was blood. All receptors derive from a woman between 18 and 30 years old with Graves' hyperthyroidism.

The sample holds many counts of this clonotype. V is TRBV12-3 or TRBV12-4 and J is TRBJ1-1; D gene uncertain. Trimming stripped 5 bases from V and 5 bases from J, with 15 bases between. The CDR3 loop spans 14 amino acids. This CDR3 reads CASSAGKFWTEAFF. DNA for the CDR3: TGTGCCAGCAGTGCCGGGAAATTCTGGACTGAAGCTTTCTTT.

The genes are TRBV19 and TRBJ1-1; D gene ambiguous. The germline V gene encodes CDR1 LNHDA and CDR2 SQIVND (reference sequence). The CDR3 spans 14 residues. With 1 base removed from V and 1 base from J, the gap between germline ends came to 7 bases. The CDR3 reads CASSIVGRNTEAFF. CDR3 sequence (DNA): TGTGCCAGTAGTATAGTAGGGCGGAACACTGAAGCTTTCTTT.

This clonotype was seen many times. This chain uses TRBV12-3 or TRBV12-4 with TRBJ1-6; D perhaps matches TRBD1 (5 bases). The CDR3 is made up of 14 amino acids. V was trimmed by 5 bases and J by 3 bases, leaving 8 bases between them. CDR3 DNA: TGTGCCAGCAGTCGGACAAGCTATAATTCACCCCTCCACTTT. Amino acids: CASSRTSYNSPLHF.

This clonotype occurred a few times. CDR3 protein: CASMATRSTGELFF. The DNA of the CDR3 is TGTGCCAGTATGGCGACTAGGAGCACCGGGGAGCTGTTTTTT. This chain uses TRBV19 with TRBJ2-2, with D perhaps matching TRBD2 (6 bases). V was cut by 7 bases and J by 4 bases, with 13 bases left in between. Germline assignment: CDR1 LNHDA and CDR2 SQIVND (reference sequence). The CDR3 is 14 residues long.

This clonotype was counted a few times. The CDR3 reads CASSVRQGLSGANVLTF. CDR3 coding DNA: TGTGCCAGCAGCGTAAGACAGGGTCTATCTGGGGCCAACGTCCTGACTTTC. This chain uses TRBV7-6 with TRBJ2-6; 7 nucleotides agree with TRBD1. With V trimmed by 5 bases and J by 1 base, 8 bases remained unmatched. This CDR3 has 17 amino acids. Germline CDR1 is SGHVS and CDR2 is FNYEAQ.

This clonotype was seen ten or more times. The chain has TRBV20-1 and TRBJ2-3; D gene ambiguous. The V gene lost 1 base and the J gene lost 5 bases, with 7 bases spanning the gap. This CDR3 spans 12 amino acids. The germline gives CDR1 DFQATT, CDR2 SNEGSKA (reference sequence). The CDR3 region is CSARAARDTQYF. CDR3 DNA sequence: TGCAGTGCTAGAGCCGCTCGAGATACGCAGTATTTT.

V usage is TRBV4-3 and J usage is TRBJ2-7; D is perhaps TRBD2 (6 bases). V lost 0 bases and J 5 bases, leaving 11 bases between the germline ends. Germline V gene data show CDR1 as LGHNA and CDR2 as YSLEER. The CDR3 spans 14 residues. The CDR3 DNA follows: TGCGCCAGCAGCCAAGATTTTGGGGGGAACGAGCAGTACTTC. It yields the protein CASSQDFGGNEQYF.

This clonotype was observed at least ten times. The chain employs TRBV7-2 and TRBJ2-3, with D perhaps TRBD2 (6 bases). V lost 5 bases and J lost 6, with 15 bases in between. Germline lookup yields CDR1 SGHTA and CDR2 FQGNSA. This CDR3 has 14 amino acids. CDR3: CASSRGTLTDTQYF. The DNA for the CDR3 is TGTGCCAGCAGCCGCGGGACCTTAACCGATACGCAGTATTTT.

The chain joins TRBV4-3 to TRBJ1-4, with D perhaps TRBD1 (6 bases). This CDR3 has 14 amino acids. With 1 base removed from V and 8 bases from J, the gap between germline ends came to 11 bases. Germline CDR1 is LGHNA and CDR2 is YSLEER. CDR3 DNA sequence: TGCGCCAGCAGCCAAGTAATAGGGACAGAAAAACTGTTTTTT. It specifies CASSQVIGTEKLFF.

This clonotype was picked up many times. The CDR3 DNA sequence: TGTGCCAGCAGCTTAACGTTCGGGGCCCACGAGCAGTACTTC. It translates to CASSLTFGAHEQYF. The chain is built from TRBV7-3 and TRBJ2-7; D could derive from TRBD1 or TRBD2 (5 bases each). Germline V lookup: CDR1 SGHTA, CDR2 FQGTGA. The V end was cut by 0 bases, the J end by 5 bases, with 11 bases between. This CDR3 is built from 14 residues.

This clonotype was picked up many times. V is TRBV7-8 and J is TRBJ2-4; D is uncertain. The V gene's germline CDR1 is SGHVS and CDR2 FQNEAQ. The CDR3 has 14 amino acids. The V and J ends lost 3 bases and 7 bases respectively, with 13 bases between them. In nucleotides, the CDR3 is TGTGCCAGCAGCTTGACGCCGACGAAGAACATTCAGTACTTC. Amino acid sequence: CASSLTPTKNIQYF.

This clonotype has a handful of counts. V and J are TRBV29-1 and TRBJ1-2; weak D call: TRBD1 (5 bases). Germline values: CDR1 SQVTM, CDR2 ANQGSEA. The V end was cut by 0 bases, the J end by 3 bases, with 8 bases between. This CDR3 spans 13 amino acids. CDR3 loop: CSVEDARDYGYTF. The CDR3 DNA sequence: TGCAGCGTTGAAGATGCCAGGGACTATGGCTACACCTTC.

This clonotype appeared many times. This chain connects TRBV20-1 to TRBJ2-1, with D unresolved. CDR1 and CDR2 (germline): DFQATT, SNEGSKA (reference sequence). This CDR3 contains 14 residues. With 1 base removed from V and 9 bases from J, the gap between germline ends came to 16 bases. The CDR3 sequence: CSARGPGCVCEQFF. CDR3 sequence (DNA): TGCAGTGCTAGAGGGCCAGGCTGTGTTTGTGAGCAGTTCTTC.

This clonotype was recorded at least ten times. V is TRBV20-1 and J is TRBJ1-1; no firm D call. The CDR3 totals 13 residues. Between the trimmed V and J ends, which lost 0 bases and 7 bases, there was a span of 12 bases. CDR1 is DFQATT, CDR2 SNEGSKA, per germline (reference sequence). CDR3 amino acids: CSARDHFSGEAFF. The CDR3 nucleotides are TGCAGTGCTAGAGATCATTTTTCAGGTGAAGCTTTCTTT.

Regarding this clonotype: Given a much more abundant clone one base away, this may be a read error. The chain joins TRBV24-1 to TRBJ2-3; a weak D match, TRBD1 (6 bases). Trimming removed 3 bases from V and 3 bases from J, with 12 bases in between. The germline V gene encodes CDR1 KGHDR and CDR2 SFDVKD. This CDR3 comprises 15 residues. As DNA, the CDR3 is TGTGCCACCAGTGATGGGGGCAGAGTAACAGATACGCAGTATTTT. Translation: CATSDGGRVTDTQYF.

The CDR3: CASSPGFSVSLAKNIQYF. The DNA of the CDR3 is TGTGCCAGCAGCCCCGGCTTTTCGGTGTCACTAGCCAAAAACATTCAGTACTTC. The chain combines TRBV7-6 with TRBJ2-4; D ambiguous. V shed 5 bases and J shed 0 bases, with 20 bases lying between them. Germline-derived CDR1 and CDR2 are SGHVS and FNYEAQ. There are 18 residues in the CDR3.

This clonotype has more than one count but fewer than ten. CDR3 nucleotide sequence: TGCAGCGTTGTGGGGGATGAAAAACTGTTTTTT. Amino acid sequence: CSVVGDEKLFF. The V gene is TRBV29-1, the J gene TRBJ1-4, with a weak D call TRBD1 (5 bases). Per the germline V gene, CDR1 is SQVTM and CDR2 is ANQGSEA. This CDR3 has 11 residues. Trimming removed 4 bases from V and 6 bases from J, with 6 bases in between.

This clonotype occurred many times. The chain combines TRBV3-1 with TRBJ2-3; tentative D call: TRBD2 (5 bases). CDR1 and CDR2 from the germline V gene are LGHDT and YNNKEL (reference sequence). V lost 1 base to trimming and J lost 2 bases, with 10 bases between them. The CDR3 covers 15 residues. The CDR3 nucleotides are TGTGCCAGCAGCCAAGGAGTCGGGGTCACAGATACGCAGTATTTT. Its protein is CASSQGVGVTDTQYF.

The rearrangement joins TRBV7-4 to TRBJ2-1, with TRBD2 matching over 12 bases. The CDR3 sequence is 17 residues long. The V gene's germline CDR1 is SGHVT and CDR2 SQSDAQ. Unmatched junction bases numbered 9, after V lost 2 bases and J lost 7 bases. The CDR3 sequence: CASSLLPPSGRANEQFF. The CDR3 nucleotides read TGTGCCAGCAGCTTACTCCCCCCTAGCGGGAGGGCGAATGAGCAGTTCTTC. The full variable domain, with the rest looked up from reference TRBV7-4 and TRBJ2-1, is GAGVSQSPRYKVAKRGRDVALRCDSISGHVTLYWYRQTLGQGSEVLTYSQSDAQRDKSGRPSGRFSAERPERSVSTLKIQRTEQGDSAVYLCASSLLPPSGRANEQFFGPGTRLTVL.

The V and J genes are TRBV14 and TRBJ2-1; TRBD2 agrees at 15 bases. Trimming removed 7 bases from V and 6 bases from J; junction bases left unmatched: 4. Germline CDR1 and CDR2: SGHDN and FVKESK. The CDR3 sequence is 15 residues long. CDR3 sequence: CASTGLAGGTNEQFF. The CDR3 nucleotides are TGTGCCAGCACGGGACTAGCGGGAGGCACCAATGAGCAGTTCTTC.

The table lists this clonotype with a few counts. This sequence joins TRBV28 and TRBJ1-5; D perhaps matches TRBD1 (6 bases). This CDR3 is 18 amino acids long. V was shortened by 5 bases and J by 3 bases, with 23 bases between the two germline ends. Germline V gene sequence: CDR1 MDHEN, CDR2 SYDVKM. The CDR3 bases are TGTGCCAGCAGTGTACAGGGAGCTGGTCATATAAACAATCAGCCCCAGCATTTT. Encoded protein: CASSVQGAGHINNQPQHF.

This chain joins TRBV7-2 and TRBJ2-7; a weak D match, TRBD2 (5 bases). V was trimmed by 5 bases and J by 5 bases, leaving 10 bases between them. This CDR3 is built from 12 residues. Germline CDR1 is SGHTA and CDR2 is FQGNSA. In nucleotides, the CDR3 is TGTGCCAGCAGCCCAAACGGGGACGAGCAGTACTTC. Its translation is CASSPNGDEQYF. The variable domain in full, with the rest retrieved from reference TRBV7-2 and TRBJ2-7, is GAGVSQSPSNKVTEKGKDVELRCDPISGHTALYWYRQSLGQGLEFLIYFQGNSAPDKSGLPSDRFSAERTGGSVSTLTIQRTQQEDSAVYLCASSPNGDEQYFGPGTRLTVT.

This clonotype was seen ten or more times. V and J are TRBV18 and TRBJ1-1; 9 nucleotides line up with TRBD1. The V gene's germline CDR1 is KGHSH and CDR2 LQKENI. J was trimmed by 0 bases and V by 3 bases; bases with no gene match: 5. The CDR3 loop spans 16 amino acids. The CDR3: CASSPQGQGMNTEAFF. The CDR3 coding sequence is TGTGCCAGCTCACCGCAGGGACAGGGAATGAACACTGAAGCTTTCTTT.

This clonotype was recorded at least ten times. The chain has TRBV2 and TRBJ2-3, with 15 positions matching TRBD2. CDR1 and CDR2 (germline): SNHLY, FYNNEI. The CDR3 is 20 amino acids. Trimming cost V 4 bases and J 3 bases; bases outside gene matches: 14. The CDR3 coding sequence is TGTGCCAGCAGTGCCCCCCGGACTAGCGGGAGGGCCTTCAAGACAGATACGCAGTATTTT. Amino acid sequence: CASSAPRTSGRAFKTDTQYF.

As to this clonotype: This clone may be a read error of a much larger clone one base away. The chain recombines TRBV20-1 with TRBJ2-1; maybe TRBD2 (5 bases). CDR1 is DFQATT, CDR2 SNEGSKA, per germline (reference sequence). There are 14 residues in the CDR3. Trimming stripped 6 bases from V and 9 bases from J, with 21 bases between. This CDR3 reads CSARTSLGEIEQFF. CDR3 nucleotide sequence: TGCAGTGCGCGAACTAGTCTTGGGGAGATTGAGCAGTTCTTC.

This clonotype was seen a few times. In DNA form, the CDR3 reads TGTGCCAGTTTTACAGGGGTCTTGAACACTGAAGCTTTCTTT. Translation: CASFTGVLNTEAFF. J is TRBJ1-1 and V is TRBV19; 7 bases match TRBD1. Unmatched junction bases numbered 6, after V lost 8 bases and J lost 0 bases. CDR3 length equals 14 residues. Germline CDR1 LNHDA, CDR2 SQIVND (reference sequence).

This clonotype came up a few times. CDR3 in DNA: TGTGCCAGTCAGGATTCCCGAGGATCCTACAATGAGCAGTTCTTC. This codes for CASQDSRGSYNEQFF. The rearrangement links TRBV19 to TRBJ2-1; no definite D call. The V gene's germline CDR1 is LNHDA and CDR2 SQIVND (reference sequence). The V gene lost 8 bases and the J gene lost 1 base, with 15 bases spanning the gap. CDR3 length equals 15 residues.

This clonotype was seen many times. The V and J genes are TRBV20-1 and TRBJ2-3, with TRBD1 as a possible D gene (6 bases). Germline CDR1 and CDR2: DFQATT and SNEGSKA (reference sequence). The V gene lost 5 bases and the J gene lost 0 bases, with 18 bases spanning the gap. The CDR3 contains 16 residues. The CDR3, as DNA: TGCAGTGCTCCAAGGGGGAGCCAGTCTAGCACAGATACGCAGTATTTT. Protein sequence: CSAPRGSQSSTDTQYF.